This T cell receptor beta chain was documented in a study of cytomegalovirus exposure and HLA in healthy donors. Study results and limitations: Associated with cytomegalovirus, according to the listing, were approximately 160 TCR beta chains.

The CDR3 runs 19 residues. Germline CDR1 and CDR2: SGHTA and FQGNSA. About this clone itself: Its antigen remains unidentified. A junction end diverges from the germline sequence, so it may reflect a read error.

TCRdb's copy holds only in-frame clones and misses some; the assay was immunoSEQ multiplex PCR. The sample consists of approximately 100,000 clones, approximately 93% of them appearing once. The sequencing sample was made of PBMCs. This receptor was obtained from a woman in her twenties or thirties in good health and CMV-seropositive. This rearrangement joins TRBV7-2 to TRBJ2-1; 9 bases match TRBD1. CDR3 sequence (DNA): TGTGCCAGCAGCATAGCACCTCCTTACCGGGACAGGGTAGACAATGAGCAGTTCTTC. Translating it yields CASSIAPPYRDRVDNEQFF.